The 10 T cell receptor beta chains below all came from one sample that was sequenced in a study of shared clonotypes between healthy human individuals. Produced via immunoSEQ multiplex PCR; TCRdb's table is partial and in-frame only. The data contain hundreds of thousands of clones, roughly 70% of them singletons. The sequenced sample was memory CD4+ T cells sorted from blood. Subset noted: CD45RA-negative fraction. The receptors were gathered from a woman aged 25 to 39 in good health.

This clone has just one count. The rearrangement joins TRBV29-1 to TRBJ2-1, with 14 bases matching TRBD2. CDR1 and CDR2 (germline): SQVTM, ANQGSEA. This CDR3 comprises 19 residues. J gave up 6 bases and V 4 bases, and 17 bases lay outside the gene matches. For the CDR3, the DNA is TGCAGCGTTGCCCGCCGACTAGCGGGAGGGCCGATCGGGGGCAATGAGCAGTTCTTC. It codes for CSVARRLAGGPIGGNEQFF.

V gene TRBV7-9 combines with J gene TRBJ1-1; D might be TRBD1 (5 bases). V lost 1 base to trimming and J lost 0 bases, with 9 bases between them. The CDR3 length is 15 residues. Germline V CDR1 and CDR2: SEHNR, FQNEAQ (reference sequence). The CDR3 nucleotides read TGTGCCAGCAGCTTAGTGGGACGGATGAACACTGAAGCTTTCTTT. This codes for CASSLVGRMNTEAFF.

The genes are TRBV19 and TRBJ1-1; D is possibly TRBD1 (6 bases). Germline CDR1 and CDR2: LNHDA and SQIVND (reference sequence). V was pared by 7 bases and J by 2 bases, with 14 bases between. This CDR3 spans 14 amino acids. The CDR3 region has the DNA TGTGCCAGTAACCTAGACAGGAGTAACACTGAAGCTTTCTTT. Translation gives CASNLDRSNTEAFF.

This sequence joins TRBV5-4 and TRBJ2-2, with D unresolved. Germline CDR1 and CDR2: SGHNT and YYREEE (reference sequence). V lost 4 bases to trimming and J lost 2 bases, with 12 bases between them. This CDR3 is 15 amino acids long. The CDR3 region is CASSLPQPNTGELFF. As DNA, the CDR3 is TGTGCCAGCAGCCTACCCCAACCCAACACCGGGGAGCTGTTTTTT.

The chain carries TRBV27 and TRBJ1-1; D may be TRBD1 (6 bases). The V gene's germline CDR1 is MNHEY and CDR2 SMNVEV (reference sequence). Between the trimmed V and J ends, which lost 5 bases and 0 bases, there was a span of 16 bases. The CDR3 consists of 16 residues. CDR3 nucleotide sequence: TGTGCCAGCAGTCCCCTCCGGACAGTTATGAACACTGAAGCTTTCTTT. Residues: CASSPLRTVMNTEAFF.

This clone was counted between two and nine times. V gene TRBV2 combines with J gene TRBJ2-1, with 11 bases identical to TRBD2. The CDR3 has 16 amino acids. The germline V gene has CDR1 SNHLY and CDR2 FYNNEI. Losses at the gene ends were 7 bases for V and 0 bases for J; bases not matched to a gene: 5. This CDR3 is CASTGTSGFSYNEQFF. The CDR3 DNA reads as TGTGCCAGCACCGGGACTAGCGGATTCTCCTACAATGAGCAGTTCTTC.

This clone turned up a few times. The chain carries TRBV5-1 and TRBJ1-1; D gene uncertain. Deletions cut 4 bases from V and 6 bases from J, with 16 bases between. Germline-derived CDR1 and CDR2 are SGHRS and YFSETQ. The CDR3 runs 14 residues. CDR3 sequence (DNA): TGCGCCAGCAGCCTTGGCCAGGAAGGTCCTGAAGCTTTCTTT. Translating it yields CASSLGQEGPEAFF.

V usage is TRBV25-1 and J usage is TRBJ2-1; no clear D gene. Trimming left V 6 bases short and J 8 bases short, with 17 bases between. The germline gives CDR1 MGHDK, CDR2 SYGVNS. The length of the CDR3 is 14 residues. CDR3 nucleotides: TGTGCCAGCAGCCACCACGGGCCGGCGGATGAGCAGTTCTTC. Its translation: CASSHHGPADEQFF.

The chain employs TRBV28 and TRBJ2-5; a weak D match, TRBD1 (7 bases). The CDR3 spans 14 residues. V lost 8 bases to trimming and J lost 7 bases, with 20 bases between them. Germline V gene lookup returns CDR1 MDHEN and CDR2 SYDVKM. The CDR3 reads CASEGGQREVTQYF. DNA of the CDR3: TGTGCCAGCGAAGGGGGACAGAGGGAGGTGACCCAGTACTTC.

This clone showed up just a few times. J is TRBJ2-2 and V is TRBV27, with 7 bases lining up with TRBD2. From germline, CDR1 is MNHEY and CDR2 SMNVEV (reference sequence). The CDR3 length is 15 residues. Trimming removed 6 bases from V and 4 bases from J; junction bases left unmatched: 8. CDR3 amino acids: CASRLSGPFTGELFF. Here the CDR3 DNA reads TGTGCCAGCAGGCTTAGCGGGCCCTTCACCGGGGAGCTGTTTTTT.